Listed here are 9 T cell receptor beta chains from one sample, sequenced in a study of T cell responses to AZD1222 COVID-19 vaccine. The protocol was immunoSEQ multiplex PCR, while the TCRdb copy is restricted to in-frame clones and leaves out a portion. The data hold 80,000 to 90,000 clones, with 92% observed a single time. The sequences come from peripheral blood, collected on day 0 of AZD1222 vaccination. Source of these receptors: an adult in good health.

The chain uses TRBV20-1 and TRBJ1-2; D is perhaps TRBD1 (5 bases). CDR3 size: 12 residues. The ends were cut back, 5 bases at V and 3 bases at J, with 10 bases in the middle. Germline V CDR1 and CDR2: DFQATT, SNEGSKA (reference sequence). The CDR3 is CSAGGRDYGYTF. The CDR3 coding sequence is TGCAGTGCTGGTGGCAGGGACTATGGCTACACCTTC.

The chain combines TRBV3-1 (or the pseudogene TRBV3-2) with TRBJ2-1; 10 nucleotides agree with TRBD2. The germline V gene has CDR1 LGHDT and CDR2 YNNKEL (reference sequence). With V trimmed by 1 base and J by 5 bases, 11 bases remained unmatched. The CDR3 has 18 residues. CDR3 DNA sequence: TGTGCCAGCAGCCAAGGGTTCAGCGGGAGGGCCGGAGACAATGAGCAGTTCTTC. It specifies CASSQGFSGRAGDNEQFF.

The rearrangement uses TRBV9 and TRBJ2-1, with D tentatively TRBD2 (5 bases). V shed 0 bases and J shed 5 bases, with 6 bases lying between them. Germline CDR1 SGDLS, CDR2 YYNGEE. This CDR3 contains 13 residues. For the CDR3, the DNA is TGTGCCAGCAGCGTAGGGGGAGACAATGAGCAGTTCTTC. Its translation is CASSVGGDNEQFF. The full variable domain, rest sourced from reference TRBV9 and TRBJ2-1, is DSGVTQTPKHLITATGQRVTLRCSPRSGDLSVYWYQQSLDQGLQFLIQYYNGEERAKGNILERFSAQQFPDLHSELNLSSLELGDSALYFCASSVGGDNEQFFGPGTRLTVL.

The chain has TRBV5-4 and TRBJ2-7; no clear D gene. Trimming shortened V by 0 bases and J by 1 base, and 8 bases separated the two germline ends. The V gene's germline CDR1 is SGHNT and CDR2 YYREEE (reference sequence). The CDR3 length is 14 residues. The CDR3 reads CASSLVGQSYEQYF. The CDR3 nucleotides read TGTGCCAGCAGCTTGGTGGGTCAATCCTACGAGCAGTACTTC.

The V gene is TRBV30, the J gene TRBJ2-2, with D possibly being TRBD2 (5 bases). The V gene's germline CDR1 is GTSNPN and CDR2 SVGIG (reference sequence). The CDR3 has 13 amino acids. V lost 3 bases and J 4 bases, leaving 9 bases between the germline ends. CDR3 sequence (DNA): TGTGCCTGGAGAGAGGGTGCCACCGGGGAGCTGTTTTTT. Amino acid sequence: CAWREGATGELFF.

The chain is built from TRBV2 and TRBJ1-1, with TRBD1 as a possible D gene (6 bases). Trimming cost V 4 bases and J 0 bases, with 15 bases left between them. CDR3 length equals 16 residues. The germline V gene encodes CDR1 SNHLY and CDR2 FYNNEI. The CDR3 loop reads CASSARTVLLNTEAFF. CDR3 nucleotide sequence: TGTGCCAGCAGTGCTCGGACAGTACTTTTGAACACTGAAGCTTTCTTT.

The chain recombines TRBV29-1 with TRBJ2-3, with unresolved D. From germline, CDR1 is SQVTM and CDR2 ANQGSEA. V was shortened by 6 bases and J by 2 bases, with 9 bases between the two germline ends. The CDR3 loop spans 12 amino acids. CDR3 amino acids: CSVLLNTDTQYF. The CDR3 DNA is TGCAGCGTGCTCCTGAACACAGATACGCAGTATTTT.

The chain recombines TRBV6-1 with TRBJ2-3; 7 nucleotides line up with TRBD2. The germline V gene has CDR1 MNHNS and CDR2 SASEGT. V shed 3 bases and J 0 bases; nucleotides not matched to a gene: 9. The CDR3 spans 17 residues. For the CDR3, the DNA is TGTGCCAGCAGTGATGATGCCCTAGCGGATAGCACAGATACGCAGTATTTT. It specifies CASSDDALADSTDTQYF.

The rearrangement uses TRBV28 and TRBJ2-2; D remains unclear. Germline CDR1 reads MDHEN; CDR2 reads SYDVKM. This CDR3 has 13 amino acids. Deletions cut 2 bases from V and 6 bases from J, with 7 bases between. For the CDR3, the DNA is TGTGCCAGCAGTTTAGTAGGCCCCGGGGAGCTGTTTTTT. Translating it yields CASSLVGPGELFF.